This TCR beta chain was retrieved from a study of T cells after yellow fever vaccination. The trim removed 2 bases at V and 0 bases at J, leaving 7 bases unmatched. Germline V CDR1 and CDR2: SGHTA, FQGNSA. The CDR3 runs to 18 residues. The 5'RACE template-switching step produced TCR cDNA and added a universal primer site and UMIs. TCRdb itself ran the 5' RACE reads through MiXCR, one entry per CDR3 protein. The sample lists about 550,000 distinct CDR3 sequences; 15% to 20% were seen once. Sample: PBMCs, taken 15 days after the yellow fever booster vaccination. This chain connects TRBV7-2 to TRBJ2-3; 11 bases line up with TRBD2. The origin of this receptor is a man under 40 who received the YFV17D yellow fever vaccine. DNA for the CDR3: TGTGCCAGCAGCTTAAGGCTAGCGGGAGGATCTAGCACAGATACGCAGTATTTT. This sequence encodes CASSLRLAGGSSTDTQYF.